This T cell receptor (beta chain) was profiled in a study of blood T cell repertoires in COVID-19. Profiling relied on immunoSEQ multiplex PCR, and the TCRdb table lists in-frame clones only, not all of them. The data hold approximately 300,000 clones, with around nine tenths observed a single time. Trimming took off 0 bases at V and 4 bases at J, with 10 bases between the two ends. The germline V gene encodes CDR1 SGHTA and CDR2 FQGNSA. The CDR3 has 15 residues. Sequencing was performed on PBMCs or T cells enriched from blood (not recorded which). The chain has TRBV7-2 and TRBJ2-1; the D gene is possibly TRBD2 (5 bases). This sequence originates from a young woman who had recovered from COVID-19. The CDR3 DNA reads as TGTGCCAGCAGCTTAGCGATTAGCGCTTACAATGAGCAGTTCTTC. Residues: CASSLAISAYNEQFF.